There are many counts of the clone carrying this T cell receptor beta chain. This sample was taken from a study of response to subunit inactivated influenza vaccine. The V end lost 5 bases, the J end lost 6 bases, and 20 bases lay between the germline ends. The CDR3 extends over 16 amino acids. Germline V gene data show CDR1 as SGHTA and CDR2 as FQGNSA. TCRdb used MiXCR to reprocess the RT-PCR reads, holding one entry per CDR3 protein. The sample shows some 550,000 distinct CDR3 sequences, roughly 23% of them seen only once. These data also formed part of another study, on T cells expressing NK-cell markers. That work states: The authors made TCR beta cDNA libraries by 5'RACE template switching. This switching added a universal primer site and UMIs. The sequencing cohort of eight donors included seven HCMV-seropositive individuals and one seronegative individual. Six or seven donors carried dominant NKG2C+ clonotypes that made up roughly 1.0-8% of their CD8+ T cells. Dominance of the CD3+CD56-NKG2C+ fraction by these clonotypes also held in a few donors.

The sequences come from CD4+ T cells sorted from PBMCs, collected 12 days after vaccination. This rearrangement joins TRBV7-2 to TRBJ2-1; the D is unclear. This TCR derives from a man aged 45 to 65 who received an inactivated influenza vaccine. The CDR3 bases are TGTGCCAGCAGCCCCGCTGGCGTTTCGCCGGCCAATGAGCAGTTCTTC. It encodes CASSPAGVSPANEQFF.